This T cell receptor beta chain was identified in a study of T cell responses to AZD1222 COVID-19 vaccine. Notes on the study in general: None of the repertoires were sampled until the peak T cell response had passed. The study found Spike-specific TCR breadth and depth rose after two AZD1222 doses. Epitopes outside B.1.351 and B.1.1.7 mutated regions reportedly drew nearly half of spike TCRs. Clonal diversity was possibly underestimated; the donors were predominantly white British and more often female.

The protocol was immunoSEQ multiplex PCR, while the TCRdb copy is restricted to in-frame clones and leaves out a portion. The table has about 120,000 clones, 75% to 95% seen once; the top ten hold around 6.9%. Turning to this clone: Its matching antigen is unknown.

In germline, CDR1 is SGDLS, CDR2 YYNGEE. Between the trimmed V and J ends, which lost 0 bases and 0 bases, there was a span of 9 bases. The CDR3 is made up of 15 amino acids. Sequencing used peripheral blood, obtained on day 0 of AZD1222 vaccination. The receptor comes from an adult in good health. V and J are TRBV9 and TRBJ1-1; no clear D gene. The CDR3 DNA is TGTGCCAGCAGCGTAGGGCCGGGGATGAACACTGAAGCTTTCTTT. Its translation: CASSVGPGMNTEAFF. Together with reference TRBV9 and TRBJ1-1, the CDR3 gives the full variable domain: DSGVTQTPKHLITATGQRVTLRCSPRSGDLSVYWYQQSLDQGLQFLIQYYNGEERAKGNILERFSAQQFPDLHSELNLSSLELGDSALYFCASSVGPGMNTEAFFGQGTRLTVV.